This T cell receptor beta chain was captured in a study of T cell responses to AZD1222 COVID-19 vaccine. General study findings and limits: It was only after the peak T cell response that any repertoires were sampled.

The CDR3 totals 15 residues. CDR1 is SGHRS, CDR2 YFSETQ, per germline. Trimming cost V 5 bases and J 0 bases, with 12 bases left between them. As concerns this clone: Its matching antigen is unknown.

Pooled in the analysis were second doses at about 4 or about 12 weeks. The repertoire was sequenced with immunoSEQ multiplex PCR; TCRdb's copy has only in-frame clones and lacks some. This sample yields 120,000 or so clones, of which 84% are seen a single time; 25% to 35% belongs to the top ten. Specimen: peripheral blood, collected 28 days after the second AZD1222 dose. The TCR was taken from an adult who received the AZD1222 COVID-19 vaccine. J is TRBJ1-3 and V is TRBV5-1; D is uncertain. The CDR3 DNA reads TGCGCCAGCAGTTCGGGCGCTACCTCTGGAAACACCATATATTTT. It is translated as CASSSGATSGNTIYF.